A selection of T cell receptor beta chains follows, all from one sample in a study of beta chain features in type 1 diabetes. Sequenced by immunoSEQ multiplex PCR; TCRdb stores in-frame clones only, minus some. This sample yields 680,000 or so clones, of which roughly 12% are seen a single time; roughly 0.022% belongs to the top ten. The specimen was naive CD4+ T cells from blood. The receptor source for this set is a man aged 18 to 30 with type 1 diabetes. Both conserved end residues are part of each CDR3. The order of the fields is V gene, clone size, D gene, J gene, CDR3 DNA, CDR3 protein. A D gene is named only where the DNA matches it firmly. Expanded clones are given a class, and other clones once, few, many or no size at all.

v_call: TRBV25-1; clone_size: NA; d_call: TRBD1; j_call: TRBJ1-6; cdr3_nt: TGTGCCAGCAGTGATCGCGGGACAGGGGAAGGGCCCCTCCACTTT; cdr3_aa: CASSDRGTGEGPLHF
v_call: TRBV15; clone_size: few; d_call: NA; j_call: TRBJ1-1; cdr3_nt: TGTGCCACCAGCAGAGGGCAGGGAACTGAAGCTTTCTTT; cdr3_aa: CATSRGQGTEAFF
v_call: TRBV10-3; clone_size: NA; d_call: TRBD1; j_call: TRBJ1-5; cdr3_nt: TGTGCCATCAGAAGGACAGGGGATAGCAATCAGCCCCAGCATTTT; cdr3_aa: CAIRRTGDSNQPQHF
v_call: TRBV4-2; clone_size: NA; d_call: NA; j_call: TRBJ2-7; cdr3_nt: TGTGCCAGCAGCCAAGATCAGGCAGGGCTGGGGTACGAGCAGTACTTC; cdr3_aa: CASSQDQAGLGYEQYF
v_call: TRBV10-3; clone_size: NA; d_call: TRBD1; j_call: TRBJ1-1; cdr3_nt: TGTGCCATCAGTGGGACAGGGAGTACTGAAGCTTTCTTT; cdr3_aa: CAISGTGSTEAFF
v_call: TRBV5-1; clone_size: few; d_call: NA; j_call: TRBJ1-6; cdr3_nt: TGCGCCAGCAGCTTGGCCCCGGGCAGTGTTTCACCCCTCCACTTT; cdr3_aa: CASSLAPGSVSPLHF
v_call: TRBV25-1; clone_size: few; d_call: TRBD1; j_call: TRBJ1-6; cdr3_nt: TGTGCCAGCAGGGGGACAGGGTTTTCACCCCTCCACTTT; cdr3_aa: CASRGTGFSPLHF
v_call: TRBV7-9; clone_size: few; d_call: NA; j_call: TRBJ2-4; cdr3_nt: TGTGCCAGCAGCTTAGATTCAGGGGCCAAAAACATTCAGTACTTC; cdr3_aa: CASSLDSGAKNIQYF
v_call: TRBV4-2; clone_size: NA; d_call: NA; j_call: TRBJ1-1; cdr3_nt: TGTGCCAGCAGCCAACCCTCAGGCGGGGGTAACACTGAAGCTTTCTTT; cdr3_aa: CASSQPSGGGNTEAFF
v_call: TRBV7-9; clone_size: few; d_call: NA; j_call: TRBJ2-3; cdr3_nt: TGTGCCAGCAGCTTAAGGGACACAGATACGCAGTATTTT; cdr3_aa: CASSLRDTDTQYF
v_call: TRBV5-1; clone_size: NA; d_call: TRBD1; j_call: TRBJ1-2; cdr3_nt: TGCGCCAGCAGCGGCCGGACGCAGGGGGATAACTATGGCTACACCTTC; cdr3_aa: CASSGRTQGDNYGYTF
v_call: TRBV2; clone_size: few; d_call: NA; j_call: TRBJ1-6; cdr3_nt: TGTGCCAGCAGCGACCAGGGAGGGCTTAACTCACCCCTCCACTTT; cdr3_aa: CASSDQGGLNSPLHF
v_call: TRBV30; clone_size: few; d_call: NA; j_call: TRBJ1-2; cdr3_nt: TGTGCCTGGACTCCCCTGGGGCAGGGACCTAACTATGGCTACACCTTC; cdr3_aa: CAWTPLGQGPNYGYTF
v_call: TRBV6-1; clone_size: NA; d_call: TRBD1; j_call: TRBJ1-6; cdr3_nt: TGTGCCAGCAGGTCACCGGGACAGGGGTTTTCACCCCTCCACTTT; cdr3_aa: CASRSPGQGFSPLHF
v_call: TRBV25-1; clone_size: NA; d_call: NA; j_call: TRBJ1-3; cdr3_nt: TGTGCCAGCAGTGAAGCCGGGGTCGGAAACACCATATATTTT; cdr3_aa: CASSEAGVGNTIYF
v_call: TRBV7-8; clone_size: few; d_call: NA; j_call: TRBJ1-1; cdr3_nt: TGTGCCAGCAGCCAGGAGGACAGTGGAGCTTTCTTT; cdr3_aa: CASSQEDSGAFF
v_call: TRBV9; clone_size: NA; d_call: TRBD1; j_call: TRBJ1-1; cdr3_nt: TGTGCCAGCAGCGTACAGGGGGCATCCACTGAAGCTTTCTTT; cdr3_aa: CASSVQGASTEAFF
v_call: TRBV5-4; clone_size: NA; d_call: NA; j_call: TRBJ2-5; cdr3_nt: TGTGCCAGCAGCCCAAGGACAGCGGAAGAGACCCAGTACTTC; cdr3_aa: CASSPRTAEETQYF
v_call: TRBV5-8; clone_size: few; d_call: NA; j_call: TRBJ2-3; cdr3_nt: TGTGCCAGCAGAGACGGGGGCGCAGATACGCAGTATTTT; cdr3_aa: CASRDGGADTQYF
v_call: TRBV5-4; clone_size: few; d_call: TRBD2; j_call: TRBJ2-5; cdr3_nt: TGTGCCAGCAGCTTGGGGACTAGCGGGAGTTACTACCAAGAGACCCAGTACTTC; cdr3_aa: CASSLGTSGSYYQETQYF
v_call: TRBV20-1; clone_size: NA; d_call: NA; j_call: TRBJ2-5; cdr3_nt: TGCAGTGCTAGGTCGGAGACCCAGTACTTC; cdr3_aa: CSARSETQYF
v_call: TRBV18; clone_size: few; d_call: TRBD2; j_call: TRBJ2-1; cdr3_nt: TGTGCCAGCTCACCCCTCGAGGGGACTATCAGTGAGCAGTTCTTC; cdr3_aa: CASSPLEGTISEQFF
v_call: TRBV10-3; clone_size: few; d_call: NA; j_call: TRBJ2-1; cdr3_nt: TGTGCCATCAGTGACCCGCGCCAAGGGGATGAGCAGTTCTTC; cdr3_aa: CAISDPRQGDEQFF
v_call: TRBV7-8; clone_size: NA; d_call: NA; j_call: TRBJ2-3; cdr3_nt: TGTGCCAGCAGCCCGATTGGGGGAACGCAGTATTTT; cdr3_aa: CASSPIGGTQYF
v_call: TRBV2; clone_size: few; d_call: NA; j_call: TRBJ1-4; cdr3_nt: TGTGCCAGCAGTCAGGACAGTGGGGGCCTTAATGAAAAACTGTTTTTT; cdr3_aa: CASSQDSGGLNEKLFF
v_call: TRBV25-1; clone_size: NA; d_call: NA; j_call: TRBJ1-5; cdr3_nt: TGTGCCAGCAGTGAAGTCGGAAACAATCAGCCCCAGCATTTT; cdr3_aa: CASSEVGNNQPQHF
v_call: TRBV29-1; clone_size: few; d_call: NA; j_call: TRBJ1-1; cdr3_nt: TGCAGCGTCTCCGGCAGATTGAACACTGAAGCTTTCTTT; cdr3_aa: CSVSGRLNTEAFF
v_call: TRBV4-1; clone_size: NA; d_call: NA; j_call: TRBJ2-1; cdr3_nt: TGCGCCAGCAGCCAAGATGGTCAGGATGCGTACAATGAGCAGTTCTTC; cdr3_aa: CASSQDGQDAYNEQFF
v_call: TRBV11-3; clone_size: few; d_call: NA; j_call: TRBJ2-5; cdr3_nt: TGTGCCAGCAGCTTCGAGGGCCCTTTCGGAGATTTGACAGAGACCCAGTACTTC; cdr3_aa: CASSFEGPFGDLTETQYF
v_call: TRBV19; clone_size: few; d_call: NA; j_call: TRBJ1-5; cdr3_nt: TGTGCCAGTACCGAGGACGGCGCGGGCGAGGGGCCCCAGCATTTT; cdr3_aa: CASTEDGAGEGPQHF
v_call: TRBV5-1; clone_size: NA; d_call: TRBD1; j_call: TRBJ1-5; cdr3_nt: TGCGCCAGCAGCTTAGGACAGGGAGGCAATCAGCCCCAGCATTTT; cdr3_aa: CASSLGQGGNQPQHF
v_call: TRBV30; clone_size: NA; d_call: NA; j_call: TRBJ2-5; cdr3_nt: TGTGCCTGGAGTGAGAGGCCCCGGGAGACCCAGTACTTC; cdr3_aa: CAWSERPRETQYF
v_call: TRBV5-6; clone_size: few; d_call: NA; j_call: TRBJ1-1; cdr3_nt: TGTGCCAGCAGCAGTAACAACAGGTTTCACACTGAAGCTTTCTTT; cdr3_aa: CASSSNNRFHTEAFF
v_call: TRBV4-1; clone_size: few; d_call: NA; j_call: TRBJ1-1; cdr3_nt: TGCGCCAGCAGCCAAGAAAGGGGAACAGGGAACACTGAAGCTTTCTTT; cdr3_aa: CASSQERGTGNTEAFF
v_call: TRBV10-3; clone_size: few; d_call: NA; j_call: TRBJ1-6; cdr3_nt: TGTGCCATCAATTCTATAAATTCACCCCTCCACTTT; cdr3_aa: CAINSINSPLHF
v_call: TRBV13; clone_size: NA; d_call: NA; j_call: TRBJ1-3; cdr3_nt: TGTGCCAGCAGCCTACCAGGAGAGAGCTCTGGAAACACCATATATTTT; cdr3_aa: CASSLPGESSGNTIYF
v_call: TRBV5-1; clone_size: NA; d_call: NA; j_call: TRBJ1-3; cdr3_nt: TGCGCCAGCAGCTTGCAACCCTCTGGAAACACCATATATTTT; cdr3_aa: CASSLQPSGNTIYF
v_call: TRBV5-1; clone_size: few; d_call: NA; j_call: TRBJ1-2; cdr3_nt: TGCGCCAGCAGCTTGGGACAGCTTCGGGGCTACACCTTC; cdr3_aa: CASSLGQLRGYTF
v_call: TRBV7-9; clone_size: few; d_call: TRBD2; j_call: TRBJ2-7; cdr3_nt: TGTGCCAGCTCGGTCGGTCGGGGGGCCTACGAGCAGTACTTC; cdr3_aa: CASSVGRGAYEQYF